Listed below are T cell receptor beta chains from one sample, sequenced in a study of vaccination effects on CD4 cells after COVID-19. This table comes from immunoSEQ multiplex PCR, and its TCRdb copy is limited to in-frame clones, with some not included. The sample records about 27,000 clones, approximately 70% being singletons. The antigens these receptors bind are not known. Sequenced here: CD4+ T cells from PBMCs cultured with HCoV-NL63 spike peptides, sampled before COVID-19 vaccination. These receptors were collected from a human donor who received a COVID-19 vaccine. Both conserved end residues are part of each CDR3. Each record gives: V gene, J gene, CDR3 protein.

TRBV29-1,TRBJ2-7,CSVAGTGKRPYF
TRBV12-3/TRBV12-4,TRBJ1-2,CASSPEGYGYTF
TRBV21-1,TRBJ1-4,CASPGQGDEKLFF
TRBV29-1,TRBJ1-1,CSVGSDRGGYTEAFF
TRBV29-1,TRBJ1-1,CSVKLGSTEAFF
TRBV7-2,TRBJ2-5,CASSPTSGGLETQYF
TRBV10-3,TRBJ1-6,CAISEKGSNSPLHF
TRBV6-2/TRBV6-3,TRBJ1-1,CASSYSWGWNTEAFF
TRBV5-4,TRBJ1-2,CASSATGESYGYTF
TRBV4-3,TRBJ1-6,CASSQEMYSPLHF
TRBV28,TRBJ2-5,CASSLPGSRETQYF
TRBV7-3,TRBJ2-3,CASSLSSPADTQYF
TRBV19,TRBJ1-5,CASSSPGQGQLPQHF
TRBV6-5,TRBJ2-5,CASRQGVRTETQYF